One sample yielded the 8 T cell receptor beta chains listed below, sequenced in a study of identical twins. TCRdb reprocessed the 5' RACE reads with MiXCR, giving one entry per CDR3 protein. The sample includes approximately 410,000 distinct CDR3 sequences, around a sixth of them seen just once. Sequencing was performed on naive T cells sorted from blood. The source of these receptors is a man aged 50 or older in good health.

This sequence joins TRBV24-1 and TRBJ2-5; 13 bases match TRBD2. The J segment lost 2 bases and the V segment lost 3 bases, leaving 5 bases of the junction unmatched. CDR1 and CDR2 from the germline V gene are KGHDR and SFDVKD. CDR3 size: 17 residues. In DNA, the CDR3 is TGTGCCACCAGTGATATCGGGACTAGCGGGGATCAAGAGACCCAGTACTTC. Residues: CATSDIGTSGDQETQYF.

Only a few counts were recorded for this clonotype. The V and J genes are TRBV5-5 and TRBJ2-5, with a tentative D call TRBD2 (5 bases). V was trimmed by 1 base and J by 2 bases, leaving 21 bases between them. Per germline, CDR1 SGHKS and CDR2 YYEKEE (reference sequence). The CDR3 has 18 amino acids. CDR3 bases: TGTGCCAGCAGCTTGAGGCTTGGGAGCGGATGGAGGCAAGAGACCCAGTACTTC. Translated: CASSLRLGSGWRQETQYF.

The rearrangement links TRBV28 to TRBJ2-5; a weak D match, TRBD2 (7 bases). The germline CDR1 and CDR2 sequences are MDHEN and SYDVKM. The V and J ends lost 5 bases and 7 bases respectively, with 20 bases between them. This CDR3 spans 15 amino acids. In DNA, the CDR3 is TGTGCCAGCAGTAAAATCCGGGGGGACAAGGGGACCCAGTACTTC. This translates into CASSKIRGDKGTQYF.

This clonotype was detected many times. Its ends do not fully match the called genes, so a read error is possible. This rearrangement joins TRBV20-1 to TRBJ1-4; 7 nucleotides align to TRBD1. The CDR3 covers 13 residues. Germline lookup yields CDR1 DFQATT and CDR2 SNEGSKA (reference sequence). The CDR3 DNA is TGCAGTGCCAGAGTGACAGGGAATGAAAAACTGTTTTTT. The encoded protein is CSARVTGNEKLFF.

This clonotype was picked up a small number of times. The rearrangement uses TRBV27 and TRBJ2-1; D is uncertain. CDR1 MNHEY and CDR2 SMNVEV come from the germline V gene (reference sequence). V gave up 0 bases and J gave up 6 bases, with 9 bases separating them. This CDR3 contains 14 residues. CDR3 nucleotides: TGTGCCAGCAGTTTATCGTCAGGTTCCAATGAGCAGTTCTTC. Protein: CASSLSSGSNEQFF.

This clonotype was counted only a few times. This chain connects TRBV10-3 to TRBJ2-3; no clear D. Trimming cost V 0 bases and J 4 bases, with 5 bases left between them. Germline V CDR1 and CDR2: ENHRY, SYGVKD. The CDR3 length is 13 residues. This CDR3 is CAISESVADTQYF. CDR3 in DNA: TGTGCCATCAGTGAGTCAGTTGCAGATACGCAGTATTTT.

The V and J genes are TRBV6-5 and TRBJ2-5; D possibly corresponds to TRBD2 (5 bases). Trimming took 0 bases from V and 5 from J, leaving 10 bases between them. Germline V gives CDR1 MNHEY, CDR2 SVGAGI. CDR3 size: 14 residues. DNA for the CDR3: TGTGCCAGCAGTTACTCCCGGGGTCAGGAGACCCAGTACTTC. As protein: CASSYSRGQETQYF.

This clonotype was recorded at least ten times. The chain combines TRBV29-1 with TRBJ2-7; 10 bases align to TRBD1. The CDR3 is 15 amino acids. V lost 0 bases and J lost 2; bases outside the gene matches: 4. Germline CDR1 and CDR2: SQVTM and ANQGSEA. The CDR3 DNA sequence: TGCAGCGTTGAAGATCCCGGACAGGGGGCCTACGAGCAGTACTTC. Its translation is CSVEDPGQGAYEQYF.